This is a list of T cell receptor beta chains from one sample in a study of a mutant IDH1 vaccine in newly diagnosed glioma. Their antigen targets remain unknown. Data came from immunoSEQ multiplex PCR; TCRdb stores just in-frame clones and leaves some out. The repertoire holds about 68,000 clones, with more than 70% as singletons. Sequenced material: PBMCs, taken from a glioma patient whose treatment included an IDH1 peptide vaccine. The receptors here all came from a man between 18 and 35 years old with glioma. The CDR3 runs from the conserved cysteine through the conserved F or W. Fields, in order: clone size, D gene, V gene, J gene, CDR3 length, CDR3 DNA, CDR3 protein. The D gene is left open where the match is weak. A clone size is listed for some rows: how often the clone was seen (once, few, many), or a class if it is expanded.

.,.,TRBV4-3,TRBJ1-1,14,TGCGCCAGCAGCCAAGATATGCAGAACACTGAAGCTTTCTTT,CASSQDMQNTEAFF
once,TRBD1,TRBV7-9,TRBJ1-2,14,TGTGCCAGCAGCTTTGGGACAGGGAACTATGGCTACACCTTC,CASSFGTGNYGYTF
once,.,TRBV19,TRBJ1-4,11,TGTGCCAGTAGTATAGGGGGGGAACTGTTTTTT,CASSIGGELFF
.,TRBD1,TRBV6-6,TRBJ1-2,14,TGTGCCAGCAGGGGACAGAGGTTGAACTATGGCTACACCTTC,CASRGQRLNYGYTF
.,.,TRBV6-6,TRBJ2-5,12,TGTGCCAGCAGTATGTGGGGAGAGACCCAGTACTTC,CASSMWGETQYF
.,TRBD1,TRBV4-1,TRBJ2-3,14,TGCGCCAGCAGTGGACAGGTCGGCACAGATACGCAGTATTTT,CASSGQVGTDTQYF
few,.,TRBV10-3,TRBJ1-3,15,TGTGCCATCAGCCCTGGAGGCAACTCTGGAAACACCATATATTTT,CAISPGGNSGNTIYF
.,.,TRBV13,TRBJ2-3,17,TGTGCCAGCAGCTTACGGACGGCTCAATTCAGCACAGATACGCAGTATTTT,CASSLRTAQFSTDTQYF
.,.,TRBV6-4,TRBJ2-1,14,TGTGCCAGCAGTGTACTTTTAAACTACAATGAGCAGTTCTTC,CASSVLLNYNEQFF
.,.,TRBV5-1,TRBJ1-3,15,TGCGCCAGCAGCCCGGACAGTTCCTCTGGAAACACCATATATTTT,CASSPDSSSGNTIYF
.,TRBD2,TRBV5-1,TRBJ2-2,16,TGCGCCAGCAGCTTTCTAGCGGGGGGTAACACCGGGGAGCTGTTTTTT,CASSFLAGGNTGELFF
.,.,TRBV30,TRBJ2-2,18,TGTGCCTGGAGTGTAAGACCCTCTAATAACGAGAACACCGGGGAGCTGTTTTTT,CAWSVRPSNNENTGELFF
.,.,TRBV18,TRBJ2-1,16,TGTGCCAGCTCACCACCCCCGGGCCAAATATACAATGAGCAGTTCTTC,CASSPPPGQIYNEQFF
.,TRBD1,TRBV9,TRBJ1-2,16,TGTGCCAGCAGCGCAGTACTGGGACAGGGACCCTATGGCTACACCTTC,CASSAVLGQGPYGYTF
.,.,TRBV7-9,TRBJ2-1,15,TGTGCCAGCAGCCCGTTAGGGGGCTCCTACAATGAGCAGTTCTTC,CASSPLGGSYNEQFF
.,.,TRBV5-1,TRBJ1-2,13,TGCGCCAGCAGCTTAGGCGGAAACTATGGCTACACCTTC,CASSLGGNYGYTF
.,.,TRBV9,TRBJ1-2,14,TGTGCCAGCAGCGTTATGACAGACACCTATGGCTACACCTTC,CASSVMTDTYGYTF
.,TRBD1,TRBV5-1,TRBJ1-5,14,TGCGCCAGCCTCTTGTGGGACAGATATCAGCCCCAGCATTTT,CASLLWDRYQPQHF
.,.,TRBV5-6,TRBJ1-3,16,TGTGCCAGCAGCCCCCTCGCGGAGGGGCCAGCCAACACCATATATTTT,CASSPLAEGPANTIYF
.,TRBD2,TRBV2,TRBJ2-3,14,TGTGCCAGCAGGGGGACTAGCGGGGCAGATACGCAGTATTTT,CASRGTSGADTQYF
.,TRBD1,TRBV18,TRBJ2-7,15,TGTGCCAGCTCACCAGCGGGACAGGGCAGCTACGAGCAGTACTTC,CASSPAGQGSYEQYF
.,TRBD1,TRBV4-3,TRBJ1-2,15,TGCGCCAGCAGCCCGGGACAGGGAAGTAGCTATGGCTACACCTTC,CASSPGQGSSYGYTF
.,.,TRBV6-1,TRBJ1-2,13,TGTGCCAGCACCCCCCGGGGAAACTATGGCTACACCTTC,CASTPRGNYGYTF
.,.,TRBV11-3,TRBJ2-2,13,TGTGCCAGCAGTTCCGCCGCAACCGGGGAGCTGTTTTTT,CASSSAATGELFF
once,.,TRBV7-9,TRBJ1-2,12,TGTGCCATCCCTCATTACGGTTTGGGCTACACCTTC,CAIPHYGLGYTF
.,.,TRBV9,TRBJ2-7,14,TGTGCCAGCAGCGTAGACCAGGGTACGGGCGAGCAGTACTTC,CASSVDQGTGEQYF
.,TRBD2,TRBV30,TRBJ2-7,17,TGTGCCTGGAAGACCCTAGCGGGAGCTGGGGTCTCCTACGAGCAGTACTTC,CAWKTLAGAGVSYEQYF
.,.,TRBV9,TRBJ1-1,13,TGTGCCAGCACCCGGACAACGAACACTGAAGCTTTCTTT,CASTRTTNTEAFF
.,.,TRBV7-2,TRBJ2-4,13,TGTGCCAGCAGCTTACAAGGTGCAAACATTCAGTACTTC,CASSLQGANIQYF
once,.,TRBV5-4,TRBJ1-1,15,TGCGCCAGCAGCCAAGGGGCGGTGACCCACACTGAAGCTTTCTTT,CASSQGAVTHTEAFF
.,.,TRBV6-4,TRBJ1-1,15,TGTGCCAGCAGGCCCTATGGGGGGCAAGGCACTGAAGCTTTCTTT,CASRPYGGQGTEAFF
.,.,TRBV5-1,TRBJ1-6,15,TGCGCCAGCAGCTTAAACGGGGGGGCTAATTCACCCCTCCACTTT,CASSLNGGANSPLHF
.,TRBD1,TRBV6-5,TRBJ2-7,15,TGTGCCAGCAGTTACACCCTTGGACAGGGGAGCGAGCAGTACTTC,CASSYTLGQGSEQYF
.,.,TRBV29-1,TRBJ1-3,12,TGCAGCGTCTTATCCTCTGGAAACACCATATATTTT,CSVLSSGNTIYF
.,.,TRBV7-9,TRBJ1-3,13,TGTGCCAGCAGCCAGGGACTCCCACACACCATATATTTT,CASSQGLPHTIYF
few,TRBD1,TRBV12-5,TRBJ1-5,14,TGTGCTAGTGCCCAAGGGACAGGGGGTCAGCCCCAGCATTTT,CASAQGTGGQPQHF
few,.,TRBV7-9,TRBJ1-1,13,TGTGCCAGCAGCTTAGTCATGAACACTGAAGCTTTCTTT,CASSLVMNTEAFF
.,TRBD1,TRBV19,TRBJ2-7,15,TGTGCCAGTGCCCCGGGACAGGGGTTTAGTTACGAGCAGTACTTC,CASAPGQGFSYEQYF
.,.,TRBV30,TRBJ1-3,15,TGTGCCTGGAGTATGTTCGGCGAACTGGGGAACACCATATATTTT,CAWSMFGELGNTIYF
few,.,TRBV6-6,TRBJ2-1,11,TGTGCCAGCAGTTGGGGTGAAAGAGAGTTCTTC,CASSWGEREFF
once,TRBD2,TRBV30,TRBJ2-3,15,TGTGCCTGGAGTATGGGACTAGCGGGCACAGATACGCAGTATTTT,CAWSMGLAGTDTQYF
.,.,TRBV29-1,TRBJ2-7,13,TGCAGCGTTGTAGACAGTAACGCCTACGAGCAGTACTTC,CSVVDSNAYEQYF
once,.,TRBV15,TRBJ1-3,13,TGTGCCACCAGCAGAGATCCTGGAAACACCATATATTTT,CATSRDPGNTIYF
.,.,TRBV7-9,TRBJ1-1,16,TGTGCCAGCAGCTTAGGCGTTCAGGGGACGAACACTGAAGCTTTCTTT,CASSLGVQGTNTEAFF
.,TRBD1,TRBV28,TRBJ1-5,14,TGTGCCAGCAGAGCCGGACAGGGGGGTCAGCCCCAGCATTTT,CASRAGQGGQPQHF
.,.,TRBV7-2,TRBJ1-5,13,TGTGCCAGCAGCTTAGTTCGGGGGCAGCCCCAGCATTTT,CASSLVRGQPQHF
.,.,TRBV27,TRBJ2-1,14,TGTGCCAGCAGTTCCCGCGCAACAGCGGATGAGCAGTTCTTC,CASSSRATADEQFF
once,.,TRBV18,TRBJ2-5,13,TGTGCCAGCTCACCCATAGGTCGGGAGACCCAGTACTTC,CASSPIGRETQYF